This T cell receptor beta chain derives from a study of cytomegalovirus exposure and HLA in healthy donors (dated by TCRdb to about 2017). About the investigation overall: In an earlier analysis of some 550 of the donors, 276 Gb of sequence data and approximately 100 million unique TCR beta sequences from 180 million or so T cells were reported. An early release covering approximately 600 HLA-typed donors comprised approximately 290 gigabases of sequencing data and around 86 million unique TCR sequences. The genetic ancestry cluster associated with self-reported Caucasian donors included 70% to 85% of the roughly 400 genotyped donors. The study was designed to test whether signatures of past pathogen exposure could be identified by cataloging public T cell receptors. The study profiled the T cell repertoires of 666 subjects by immunosequencing and related them to cytomegalovirus serostatus. A separate validation cohort of 100 to 150 different subjects was used in addition to the roughly 700-subject first cohort. To predict cytomegalovirus infection status, the study brought together high-throughput TCR immunosequencing, statistical association of individual TCRs with disease status, and machine learning. A later analysis re-analyzed previously published TCR beta repertoires from about 730 donors and added high-resolution HLA genotyping to study TCR occurrence patterns. The later analysis used no new phenotypic data to find candidate immune exposures, relying instead on TCR beta sequences and their occurrence across donors. An earlier analysis of some 600 of the donors applied high-throughput TCR beta sequencing to assess whether each TCR beta V gene segment acted as functional or pseudogenic. Alongside the repertoire data, information on donor age, sex, ethnicity and CMV serostatus was compiled. Genome-wide SNP genotypes for about 65% of the 666 donors were used in a later genetic analysis, which treated that subset as a discovery cohort. All discovery cohort repertoires had been generated on a single sequencing platform. Class I and class II HLA loci were covered by the typing at four-digit resolution. Typing coverage differed by locus: A, B, C, DRB1 and DQB1 were typed in roughly 620-630 donors, DQA1 in 522, DPA1 in 600 to 610, and DPB1 in 400 to 490. Roughly five DR-DQ haplotypes were treated as single units for association and clustering because of strong linkage in the cohort. Across approximately 420 genotyped donors of the cohort, an average of about 240,000 unique TCR beta nucleotide sequences per donor were sequenced, and 15% to 20% of those sequences were non-productive. Findings and caveats that apply to the study as a whole: Because counts were too low, under 20 rarely observed V segments, including chromosome 9 orphons, were left out of the earlier analysis of 500 to 750 of the donors. At a false discovery rate of 0.05, a later analysis linked 15,000 to 20,000 TCR beta sequences to specific HLA alleles. The classifier was reported to diagnose cytomegalovirus status with high specificity and sensitivity in both the original and validation cohorts. According to the authors, the approach could potentially be generalized to other disease states and immunological phenotypes. In a later analysis, the rate of TCR association differed among HLA loci, with DRB1 alleles having the most associated TCRs and HLA-C alleles having the fewest. Three of the identified cytomegalovirus-associated TCR beta chains were confirmed in vitro to be specific for cytomegalovirus antigens. The 87-base-pair reads could not distinguish some IMGT-functional V segments, including TRBV6-2 and TRBV6-3, so those segments were excluded. Roughly uniform sequencing depth across donors was assumed in presence/absence analyses, although this assumption may not hold. In a later analysis, HLA-associated TCR beta chains were found to be more clonally expanded and to have lower generation probabilities than equally common non-associated chains. In a later genetic analysis, fewer N-insertions in productive TCRs were reported among donors in an Asian-associated ancestry cluster than the roughly 700-donor mean. A cluster of highly shared sequence variants was judged likely to represent a technical artifact of the sequencing pipeline. A later analysis found that most CMV-associated TCR beta chains appeared HLA-restricted, with HLA associations seemingly driven largely by CMV exposure. Most TCR sequences were observed very rarely across donors, whereas some public TCRs were present in many individuals. This cohort had only TCR beta chains sequenced, and the lack of alpha or paired-chain data limited which features could be detected. Linkage disequilibrium might explain the correlated functional status among segregating V segments, but an unknown experimental factor could not be excluded. When HLA alleles, especially DR and DQ, strongly co-occurred, TCR associations were difficult to assign to individual alleles. In an earlier analysis of around 500 of the donors, most TCR beta V segments appeared in productive rearrangements about 87% or about 30% of the time, broadly matching IMGT annotations. A later genetic analysis associated a missense DCLRE1C variant with V-gene and J-gene trimming of TCR beta chains, and an independent cohort replicated the association. A further reported finding was that TCR beta sequences accurately predicted the HLA-A and HLA-B alleles for most subjects in the first cohort. Because some donors lacked HLA typing at each locus, the association tests relied only on the typed subset. CMV serostatus was the only immune exposure information available for the cohort. Several of the top co-occurrence clusters appeared to be linked to parvovirus B19, influenza, CMV and Epstein-Barr virus, according to a later analysis. The study gave a list of 150 to 200 TCR beta chains associated with cytomegalovirus.

This clone was seen more than once but under ten times. It lacks a known antigen. The input lacks base qualities; no much larger clone sits a single base away. Trimming takes 4 bases off V and 0 bases off J; junction bases not matched to a gene: 3. The CDR3, cysteine through phenylalanine, is 14 amino acids long. Of all the DNA, just the CDR3 is kept, 42 bases in frame from base 1. Sequences SGHNT (CDR1) and YYREEE (CDR2) are obtained from the germline V gene (reference sequence). In total, approximately 610 healthy bone marrow donors made up the cohort. At the time of sampling, every cohort member was nominally healthy, though immune exposures that went unrecorded were likely present. The donor tested CMV seropositive and was one of the 289 seropositive cohort members. A peripheral blood sample was collected from each donor, and TCR beta sequencing was performed on peripheral blood mononuclear cells. The Qiagen DNeasy Blood Extraction Kit was used to extract genomic DNA from the blood cell samples.

Libraries were prepared through the immunoSEQ multiplex PCR assay. For the multiplex PCR, a mixture combining 60 forward primers for TCR Vbeta segments and 13 reverse primers for TCR Jbeta segments was used. Amplification of the CDR3 region of rearranged TCR beta genes was performed with a multiplex PCR assay on genomic DNA. The amplified TCR beta libraries were sequenced on the Illumina HiSeq System as 87-base-pair reads. In the original analysis: Across the 500 to 700 repertoires, a later analysis counted around 80 million unique TCR beta chains, around 11 million of which were shared by at least two donors. Raw reads were error-corrected and collapsed into unique sequences by a nearest-neighbor algorithm in which closely related sequences were merged to remove PCR and sequencing errors. V, D and J gene segments were assigned by aligning CDR3 sequences to IMGT reference sequences. For a sequence to be retained, at least a six-nucleotide match to both a V gene segment and a J gene segment was required. A rearrangement was called productive if the CDR3 had no stop codons and remained in frame with V and J, and every other rearrangement was called non-productive. CDR3 was defined according to IMGT convention as the region running from the second conserved V-encoded cysteine to the conserved J-encoded phenylalanine. The earlier analysis of about 570 of the donors excluded any sequence lacking an unambiguous match to a single V gene segment. In an earlier analysis of around 600 of the donors, V segments were called functional above 56.7% productive rearrangements and were called segregating when the between-donor standard deviation exceeded 5%. A statistical classification framework was built to diagnose cytomegalovirus status from the catalog of TCR beta chain sequences. In a later analysis, V and J genes were assigned by comparing TCR nucleotide sequences against IMGT/GENE-DB human TR gene sequences. A later analysis assigned CDR3 sequences and most-parsimonious VDJ recombination scenarios with the TCRdist pipeline. In a later analysis, each TCR beta chain was defined by its CDR3 amino acid sequence together with its V-gene family, and reads without a unique V-gene family were excluded. As a way to deal with suspected cross-contamination and a sequencing artifact, a later analysis dropped 450 to 600 nucleotide sequences that were highly shared and had low generation probability. In a later analysis, a clonal expansion index for each public chain was calculated from normalized within-repertoire ranks of inferred template counts. In a later analysis, generation probabilities were computed using a VDJ recombination model fitted to out-of-frame rearrangements, and the results were checked against IGoR. Hypergeometric tests were used in a later analysis to score TCR-TCR, TCR-HLA and TCR-CMV co-occurrence, with a repertoire-size bias correction applied to the TCR pairs. To estimate false discovery rates, a later analysis permuted the HLA or CMV assignments 20 times. A later analysis grouped co-occurring TCRs with DBSCAN, adding TCRdist sequence similarity when clustering within HLA-allele-positive subsets. Repertoires with fewer than 30,000 or more than 120,000 public chains, plus five repertoires with anomalous nucleotide sharing, were excluded from co-occurrence clustering. This is the immuneACCESS table as TCRdb keeps it, with only in-frame sequences that have V and J called. A part of the clones is gone; compared with another copy, unresolved V genes explain less than half, and the rest is unexplained. D and trimming were read from the DNA, whereas the V and J calls and clone size are those reported in that table. Present in this sample are 100,000 to 150,000 clones, around three quarters of which were seen just once. The top ten hold roughly 2.7% of the sample.

The source material was PBMCs. This receptor was obtained from a woman between 55 and 75 years old in good health and CMV-seropositive. Recombination connected TRBV5-4 to TRBJ1-1, with 7 bases aligning to TRBD1. The nucleotides are TGTGCCAGCAGCCGGGACAGCTTGAACACTGAAGCTTTCTTT. Its coded protein is CASSRDSLNTEAFF.